The TCR beta chain under discussion was sequenced for a study of regulatory T cells in long-lasting Graves disease. There are many counts of this clonotype. Its antigen is undetermined. Study results and caveats: Persistent cases favored TRBV28, TRBJ1-2 and TRBJ2-5.

The V gene lost 8 bases and the J gene lost 7 bases, with 17 bases spanning the gap. Germline lookup yields CDR1 DFQATT and CDR2 SNEGSKA (reference sequence). The CDR3 has 12 residues. Noted time point: newly diagnosed GD, antithyroid drugs for less than 3 months. After RNA was extracted from PBMCs, the TCR library was made from it. Libraries of TCR beta came from iRepertoire HTBI primers plus Arm-PCR of CDR3 regions. One entry per CDR3 protein, called by TCRdb with MiXCR from the multiplex PCR reads. Here the sample spans a few hundred thousand distinct CDR3 sequences, under 20% being singletons. The sample was also linked to a second study, of T cells in Graves' hyperthyroidism and ophthalmopathy. That source reports: The authors deemed Graves' hyperthyroidism stable absent ophthalmopathy progression within 18 months. TCR CDR3 regions were first amplified by RT-PCR with HTBI primers.

Sequencing was performed on peripheral blood mononuclear cells (PBMCs), taken at new diagnosis, from a patient treated with antithyroid drugs. J is TRBJ1-2 and V is TRBV20-1, with a weak D call TRBD1 (5 bases). The sequence derives from a woman younger than 45 with Graves disease. The CDR3 here is CSCLRDPSGYTF. The CDR3 DNA follows: TGCAGTTGTCTCCGGGACCCAAGTGGCTACACCTTC.